These 23 T cell receptor beta chains were sequenced from one sample in a study of blood T cell repertoires in COVID-19. The protocol was immunoSEQ multiplex PCR, while the TCRdb copy is restricted to in-frame clones and leaves out a portion. The repertoire holds tens of thousands of clones, with about 90% as singletons. The source material was peripheral blood. The origin of the receptors is a human donor with active COVID-19. The donor label of this sample is uncertain.

The CDR3 here is CASSLGGGTDTQYF. CDR3 nucleotide sequence: TGTGCCAGCAGCTTAGGAGGGGGCACAGATACGCAGTATTTT. This chain joins TRBV5-4 and TRBJ2-3; D perhaps matches TRBD2 (6 bases). V lost 2 bases to trimming and J lost 1 base, with 8 bases between them. This CDR3 comprises 14 residues. Germline CDR1 is SGHNT and CDR2 is YYREEE (reference sequence).

The chain recombines TRBV6-2 or TRBV6-3 with TRBJ2-6; the D is unclear. The germline V gene encodes CDR1 MNHEY and CDR2 SVGEGT. The length of the CDR3 is 19 residues. Trimming removed 7 bases at V and 0 bases at J, with 22 bases between. The CDR3 is CASTPSRRQINSGANVLTF. The CDR3 bases are TGTGCCAGCACCCCCTCTCGAAGACAAATAAACTCTGGGGCCAACGTCCTGACTTTC.

The genes are TRBV4-3 and TRBJ1-1, with 11 positions matching TRBD1. The CDR3 consists of 16 residues. Per the germline V gene, CDR1 is LGHNA and CDR2 is YSLEER. J was trimmed by 4 bases and V by 0 bases; bases with no gene match: 4. CDR3 sequence: CASSQDVGTGGTEAFF. The CDR3 DNA reads TGCGCCAGCAGCCAAGACGTGGGGACAGGGGGCACTGAAGCTTTCTTT.

The chain is built from TRBV11-2 and TRBJ2-7; 7 bases agree with TRBD2. The CDR3 loop spans 17 amino acids. The trim removed 3 bases at V and 5 bases at J, leaving 16 bases unmatched. CDR1 and CDR2 from the germline V gene are SGHAT and FQNNGV. The CDR3 sequence: CASSFYVGGIGSHEQYF. CDR3 bases: TGTGCCAGCAGCTTTTATGTGGGGGGGATCGGGTCCCACGAGCAGTACTTC.

The V and J genes are TRBV5-4 and TRBJ2-7; 7 nucleotides agree with TRBD1. The CDR3 sequence is 14 residues long. J was trimmed by 1 base and V by 6 bases; bases with no gene match: 7. Germline CDR1 reads SGHNT; CDR2 reads YYREEE (reference sequence). In nucleotides, the CDR3 is TGTGCCAGCAAACAGGACAGGCAGTCCTACGAGCAGTACTTC. Protein: CASKQDRQSYEQYF.

V gene TRBV3-1 (or the pseudogene TRBV3-2) combines with J gene TRBJ2-2, with D possibly being TRBD1 (5 bases). V was shortened by 6 bases and J by 6 bases, with 11 bases between the two germline ends. Germline V gene data show CDR1 as LGHDT and CDR2 as YNNKEL (reference sequence). This CDR3 is built from 13 residues. The CDR3 coding sequence is TGTGCCAGCAGTCCAGGGTTAGCCGGGGAGCTGTTTTTT. Residues: CASSPGLAGELFF.

The chain uses TRBV27 and TRBJ1-4, with D possibly matching TRBD1 (6 bases). Germline V gene lookup returns CDR1 MNHEY and CDR2 SMNVEV (reference sequence). The CDR3 sequence is 19 residues long. Trimming took off 1 base at V and 4 bases at J, with 22 bases between the two ends. CDR3 sequence: CASSLFWGPAAANNEKLFF. DNA for the CDR3: TGTGCCAGCAGTTTATTTTGGGGGCCGGCAGCAGCAAATAATGAAAAACTGTTTTTT.

The rearrangement links TRBV4-3 to TRBJ2-7; D not resolved. The V gene lost 0 bases and the J gene lost 2 bases, with 11 bases spanning the gap. CDR1 is LGHNA and CDR2 is YSLEER in the germline V gene. The CDR3 length is 15 residues. In nucleotides, the CDR3 is TGCGCCAGCAGCCAAGATCACGGTTCTCCCTACGAGCAGTACTTC. This gives the protein CASSQDHGSPYEQYF.

This clone was seen once. The J gene is TRBJ2-4, the V gene TRBV28, with D maybe TRBD1 (6 bases). The CDR3 runs to 16 residues. The germline gives CDR1 MDHEN, CDR2 SYDVKM. With 3 bases removed from V and 0 bases from J, the gap between germline ends came to 12 bases. This CDR3 reads CASSLLGGKAKNIQYF. The CDR3 DNA is TGTGCCAGCAGTTTGTTAGGGGGTAAAGCCAAAAACATTCAGTACTTC.

The rearrangement links TRBV9 to TRBJ1-2; no definite D call. CDR3 size: 13 residues. The germline gives CDR1 SGDLS, CDR2 YYNGEE. V was cut by 1 base and J by 4 bases, with 8 bases left in between. The DNA of the CDR3 is TGTGCCAGCAGCGTAACGGAGGGCTATGGCTACACCTTC. It codes for CASSVTEGYGYTF.

The chain uses TRBV2 and TRBJ1-1, with D maybe TRBD1 (6 bases). Deletions cut 6 bases from V and 9 bases from J, with 11 bases between. Germline loops: CDR1 SNHLY, CDR2 FYNNEI. This CDR3 contains 11 residues. CDR3 protein: CASSRTAQAFF. CDR3 coding DNA: TGTGCCAGCAGCCGGACAGCTCAAGCTTTCTTT.

The chain couples TRBV23-1 to TRBJ1-2, with 9 bases fitting TRBD1. TRBV23-1 is known as an ORF, though its function is uncertain. V shed 2 bases, J shed 5 bases, and the junction held 9 bases outside the gene matches. The CDR3 is 16 amino acids. The CDR3 is CASSQALGQGIYGYTF. Here the CDR3 DNA reads TGCGCCAGCAGTCAAGCTTTGGGACAGGGCATATATGGCTACACCTTC.

V is TRBV6-2 or TRBV6-3 and J is TRBJ2-7; no reliable D call. Germline CDR1 is MNHEY and CDR2 is SVGEGT. Trimming removed 6 bases from V and 0 bases from J, with 12 bases in between. The CDR3 has 14 amino acids. This CDR3 reads CASSPDGASYEQYF. CDR3 coding DNA: TGTGCCAGCAGCCCCGACGGAGCCTCCTACGAGCAGTACTTC.

The genes are TRBV5-6 and TRBJ1-1; D not certain. Trimming cost V 7 bases and J 1 base, with 5 bases left between them. The germline CDR1 and CDR2 sequences are SGHDT and YYEEEE. The CDR3 length is 11 residues. CDR3 sequence (DNA): TGTGCCAGCTCGTGGAACACTGAAGCTTTCTTT. Translating gives CASSWNTEAFF.

This clone came up a few times. The rearrangement joins TRBV5-1 to TRBJ2-1; 14 nucleotides agree with TRBD2. The ends lost 4 bases at V and 0 bases at J; junction bases unmatched: 3. Germline lookup yields CDR1 SGHRS and CDR2 YFSETQ. The CDR3 contains 17 residues. This chain's CDR3 is CASSAGTSGSSYNEQFF. CDR3 DNA: TGCGCCAGCAGCGCTGGGACTAGCGGGAGCTCCTACAATGAGCAGTTCTTC.

This chain links TRBV18 with TRBJ2-3; unclear D gene. V was cut by 2 bases and J by 4 bases, with 4 bases left in between. Germline V gene data show CDR1 as KGHSH and CDR2 as LQKENI. There are 12 residues in the CDR3. CDR3 bases: TGTGCCAGCTCACCAGCAGCAGATACGCAGTATTTT. Translated: CASSPAADTQYF.

V is TRBV6-5 and J is TRBJ1-1; possible D gene TRBD1, 6 bases. Germline values: CDR1 MNHEY, CDR2 SVGAGI. The CDR3 sequence is 14 residues long. The germline V and J ends were trimmed by 6 bases and 6 bases, with 17 bases remaining between them. In nucleotides, the CDR3 is TGTGCCAGCAGCCCCGGGACACCGGAGGCTGAAGCTTTCTTT. This translates into CASSPGTPEAEAFF.

This clone was picked up one time. The V and J genes are TRBV7-9 and TRBJ2-1; 9 bases agree with TRBD2. Germline V gives CDR1 SEHNR, CDR2 FQNEAQ (reference sequence). The CDR3 runs to 17 residues. J lost 5 bases, V lost 2 bases, and 10 bases had no gene match. This CDR3 is CASSLRAGLAIDNEQFF. CDR3 coding DNA: TGTGCCAGCAGCTTACGGGCAGGACTAGCGATCGACAATGAGCAGTTCTTC.

The chain couples TRBV3-1 (or the pseudogene TRBV3-2) to TRBJ2-4; a weak D match, TRBD1 (5 bases). CDR3 length: 15 residues. The germline V and J ends were trimmed by 2 bases and 1 base, with 9 bases remaining between them. The germline V gene encodes CDR1 LGHDT and CDR2 YNNKEL (reference sequence). The CDR3 loop is CASSQQGTAKNIQYF. In DNA, the CDR3 is TGTGCCAGCAGCCAACAGGGAACGGCCAAAAACATTCAGTACTTC.

The J gene is TRBJ1-5, the V gene TRBV18, with D perhaps matching TRBD1 (5 bases). CDR1 and CDR2 (germline): KGHSH, LQKENI. Deletions cut 1 base from V and 6 bases from J, with 16 bases between. The CDR3 extends over 16 amino acids. The CDR3 is CASSPQPGSSGQPQHF. The CDR3 region has the DNA TGTGCCAGCTCACCACAGCCAGGGTCATCCGGTCAGCCCCAGCATTTT. The full variable domain, in which reference TRBV18 and TRBJ1-5 provide the parts outside the CDR3, is NAGVMQNPRHLVRRRGQEARLRCSPMKGHSHVYWYRQLPEEGLKFMVYLQKENIIDESGMPKERFSAEFPKEGPSILRIQQVVRGDSAAYFCASSPQPGSSGQPQHFGDGTRLSIL.

The V and J genes are TRBV19 and TRBJ1-3; D remains ambiguous. CDR3 length: 14 residues. V was trimmed by 3 bases and J by 2 bases, leaving 8 bases between them. Germline V lookup: CDR1 LNHDA, CDR2 SQIVND (reference sequence). The CDR3 coding sequence is TGTGCCAGTAGTATCCGCGGAGCTGGAAACACCATATATTTT. Protein sequence: CASSIRGAGNTIYF.

The chain has TRBV19 and TRBJ1-5; 8 nucleotides align to TRBD1. Germline CDR1 and CDR2: LNHDA and SQIVND (reference sequence). The V and J ends lost 5 bases and 6 bases, in that order; junction bases with no gene match: 9. This CDR3 spans 15 amino acids. The CDR3 coding sequence is TGTGCCAGTAGTTCCGACAGGGGACGCACTCAGCCCCAGCATTTT. Encoded protein: CASSSDRGRTQPQHF.

The rearrangement links TRBV3-1 (or the pseudogene TRBV3-2) to TRBJ2-7; TRBD2 matches 7 bases. The CDR3 is made up of 11 amino acids. The germline V gene encodes CDR1 LGHDT and CDR2 YNNKEL (reference sequence). Trimming at V came to 5 bases and at J to 6 bases, leaving 1 base not matched to a gene. In nucleotides, the CDR3 is TGTGCCAGCAGCGGGGGGGGCGAGCAGTACTTC. It yields the protein CASSGGGEQYF.